Listed below are T cell receptor beta chains from one sample, sequenced in a study of blood T cells in healthy people across ages. TCRdb redid the calling of the 5' RACE reads with MiXCR, one entry per CDR3 protein. The data contain some 1.4 million distinct CDR3 sequences, approximately 38% of them singletons. Material: blood. These receptors were collected from a woman aged 18 to 35 in good health. Each CDR3 is given with its conserved first and last residue. A D gene is named only where the DNA matches it firmly. Rows give clone size only sometimes, using once, few, many, or a class for an expanded clone.

TRBD1,TRBV5-6,many,TRBJ1-2,CASSLGKIGTVRGYTF,TGTGCCAGCAGCTTGGGGAAAATTGGGACAGTAAGAGGCTACACCTTC
-,TRBV4-1,few,TRBJ1-4,CASSQDDGGQGEKLFF,TGCGCCAGCAGCCAAGATGATGGGGGGCAGGGTGAAAAACTGTTTTTT
TRBD2,TRBV5-4,few,TRBJ2-5,CASSLGGLAGLKSQETQYF,TGTGCCAGCAGCTTGGGGGGGCTAGCGGGCCTTAAGTCACAAGAGACCCAGTACTTC
-,TRBV5-6,few,TRBJ2-7,CASSKAGGVKIHEQYF,TGTGCCAGCAGCAAGGCCGGCGGGGTAAAGATCCACGAGCAGTACTTC
-,TRBV2,few,TRBJ1-2,CASILEDGDGYTF,TGTGCCAGCATCCTGGAGGACGGGGATGGCTACACCTTC
TRBD2,TRBV7-9,-,TRBJ2-1,CASSLELAGTSYNEQFF,TGTGCCAGCAGCTTAGAGCTAGCGGGAACTAGCTACAATGAGCAGTTCTTC
-,TRBV27,once,TRBJ2-4,CASSGGPISERYF,TGTGCCAGCAGTGGAGGACCCATCTCGGAGCGGTACTTC
-,TRBV6-5,few,TRBJ2-3,CASRPPGGPDTQYF,TGTGCCAGCAGACCGCCCGGGGGCCCAGATACGCAGTATTTT
TRBD2,TRBV11-2,-,TRBJ2-3,CASSLEGPLAGGADTQYF,TGTGCCAGCAGCTTAGAAGGTCCCCTAGCGGGAGGGGCAGATACGCAGTATTTT
TRBD1,TRBV5-1,-,TRBJ1-6,CASSLGLDTGGTSYNSPLHF,TGCGCCAGCAGCTTGGGGCTGGACACAGGGGGCACCTCCTATAATTCACCCCTCCACTTT
-,TRBV2,-,TRBJ2-7,CATDPGRTYEQYF,TGTGCTACCGACCCCGGGCGCACCTACGAGCAGTACTTC
TRBD1,TRBV27,-,TRBJ2-7,CASSPGQDNNEQYF,TGTGCCAGCAGCCCGGGACAGGACAACAATGAGCAGTACTTC
-,TRBV27,-,TRBJ2-5,CASSFSLASMGETQYF,TGTGCCAGCAGTTTCTCGTTGGCTAGTATGGGAGAGACCCAGTACTTC
TRBD2,TRBV6-6,-,TRBJ2-7,CASTNLAGDKPEQYF,TGTGCCAGCACGAACTTAGCGGGAGATAAGCCCGAGCAGTACTTC
TRBD2,TRBV28,many,TRBJ2-7,CASSLATSGNYEQYF,TGTGCCAGCAGTTTAGCGACTAGCGGGAACTACGAGCAGTACTTC
-,TRBV10-3,once,TRBJ1-1,CAIREKLQGNTEAFF,TGTGCCATCAGGGAGAAACTCCAGGGAAACACTGAAGCTTTCTTT
-,TRBV10-3,-,TRBJ1-1,CAIKVQEGNTEAFF,TGTGCCATCAAGGTCCAAGAGGGGAACACTGAAGCTTTCTTT
-,TRBV5-1,few,TRBJ2-5,CASSLGFLTGPQETQYF,TGCGCCAGCAGCTTGGGGTTTTTGACAGGACCTCAAGAGACCCAGTACTTC
TRBD1,TRBV6-1,few,TRBJ2-7,CASRSGQGSEQYF,TGTGCCAGCAGGTCGGGACAGGGCTCCGAGCAGTACTTC
TRBD2,TRBV6-5,-,TRBJ2-1,CASREGLAANNEQFF,TGTGCCAGCAGAGAGGGACTAGCGGCGAACAATGAGCAGTTCTTC
TRBD1,TRBV5-1,-,TRBJ1-4,CASSPTEEGANKKLFF,TGCGCCAGCAGCCCCACCGAGGAGGGGGCGAATAAAAAACTGTTTTTT
-,TRBV5-6,many,TRBJ2-6,CASSLAHSGANVLTF,TGTGCCAGCAGCTTGGCTCACTCTGGGGCCAACGTCCTGACTTTC
-,TRBV30,few,TRBJ2-7,CAWSDRGATYEQYF,TGTGCCTGGAGTGATCGGGGGGCAACCTACGAGCAGTACTTC
-,TRBV12-3/TRBV12-4,-,TRBJ2-3,CASSLGPRGSRADTQYF,TGTGCCAGCAGTTTAGGCCCCCGGGGGAGTAGAGCAGATACGCAGTATTTT
TRBD1,TRBV10-3,-,TRBJ2-3,CASDRGSRTDTQYF,TGTGCCTCCGACAGGGGGAGTAGGACAGATACGCAGTATTTT
TRBD1,TRBV20-1,-,TRBJ2-6,CSAIQGNSGANVLTF,TGCAGTGCTATACAGGGGAACTCTGGGGCCAACGTCCTGACTTTC
-,TRBV9,-,TRBJ2-7,CASSVDGADSYEQYF,TGTGCCAGCAGCGTAGATGGCGCGGACTCCTACGAGCAGTACTTC
TRBD2,TRBV25-1,-,TRBJ2-5,CASSQPKGGLKTQYF,TGTGCCAGCAGTCAGCCGAAGGGAGGGCTGAAGACCCAGTACTTC
TRBD1,TRBV4-1,-,TRBJ2-1,CASSQTDRDLGEQFF,TGCGCCAGCAGCCAAACGGACAGGGACTTAGGGGAGCAGTTCTTC
-,TRBV7-9,-,TRBJ2-5,CASSLVRGTGQETQYF,TGTGCCAGCAGCTTAGTCAGGGGTACTGGACAAGAGACCCAGTACTTC
-,TRBV7-2,-,TRBJ2-7,CASSLSTASYEQYF,TGTGCCAGCAGCTTATCTACAGCGAGCTACGAGCAGTACTTC
-,TRBV29-1,few,TRBJ1-1,CSVMPGREAFF,TGCAGCGTTATGCCGGGGCGTGAAGCTTTCTTT
TRBD2,TRBV28,-,TRBJ2-3,CASSGLAGGTQYF,TGTGCCAGCAGTGGACTAGCGGGAGGGACGCAGTATTTT
-,TRBV7-9,few,TRBJ1-4,CASSQKRGSDEKLFF,TGTGCCAGCAGCCAGAAGCGGGGAAGCGATGAAAAACTGTTTTTT
TRBD1,TRBV10-3,-,TRBJ1-1,CAITRGPTNTEAFF,TGTGCCATCACCAGGGGGCCTACGAACACTGAAGCTTTCTTT
-,TRBV5-6,-,TRBJ1-2,CASSFEGQQGYTF,TGTGCCAGCAGCTTTGAGGGCCAACAAGGCTACACCTTC
TRBD2,TRBV2,-,TRBJ2-7,CASSDGLETYEQYF,TGTGCCAGCAGTGATGGACTAGAGACCTACGAGCAGTACTTC
-,TRBV3-1,-,TRBJ2-1,CASSRRTVANEQFF,TGTGCCAGCAGCCGGAGGACAGTCGCCAATGAGCAGTTCTTC
-,TRBV29-1,-,TRBJ2-2,CSVAGTGELFF,TGCAGCGTTGCCGGCACCGGGGAGCTGTTTTTT
-,TRBV14,few,TRBJ1-4,CASRPSKGEKLFF,TGTGCCAGCCGACCATCGAAGGGAGAAAAACTGTTTTTT
-,TRBV27,few,TRBJ1-2,CASSLYGLGSGYGYTF,TGTGCCAGCAGTTTATATGGGCTGGGGAGCGGCTATGGCTACACCTTC
TRBD1,TRBV6-2/TRBV6-3,few,TRBJ2-1,CASSPSDRGEQFF,TGTGCCAGCAGTCCCTCTGACAGGGGTGAGCAGTTCTTC
TRBD1,TRBV11-1,many,TRBJ2-5,CASSTGALRETQYF,TGTGCCAGCAGTACAGGGGCTTTGCGAGAGACCCAGTACTTC
-,TRBV7-9,-,TRBJ2-2,CASSPLEAGGELFF,TGTGCCAGCAGCCCCCTGGAGGCGGGCGGGGAGCTGTTTTTT